This entry concerns a single T cell receptor (beta chain). Its matching antigen is unknown. The CDR3 consists of 13 residues. V gave up 1 base and J gave up 5 bases, with 6 bases separating them. The germline V gene has CDR1 SEHNR and CDR2 FQNEAQ (reference sequence). This sample is part of a study of T cell responses to AZD1222 COVID-19 vaccine. Study as a whole: Researchers grouped second doses given at about 4 or about 12 weeks into one pool. General study findings and limits: The donor group comprised mostly white British people and more females; the analysis possibly underestimated clonal diversity. Just a handful of AZD1222 recipients tested seropositive at baseline. Spike-wide vaccine-associated CD4 TCRs dominated at 160-218 and 743-854.

Clones were read by immunoSEQ multiplex PCR, and TCRdb kept only the in-frame ones, dropping some. The table records about 180,000 clones, almost 90% of them present only once. The sequences come from peripheral blood, collected on day 0 of AZD1222 vaccination. The chain carries TRBV7-9 and TRBJ2-1, with D hard to call. This receptor was obtained from an adult in good health. CDR3 amino acids: CASSLVVNNEQFF. CDR3 sequence (DNA): TGTGCCAGCAGCTTAGTTGTGAACAATGAGCAGTTCTTC.